The clone carrying this TCR beta chain was seen a few times. The antigen remains unidentified. The authors built TCR beta libraries using iRepertoire HTBI primers and Arm-PCR of CDR3 regions. TCRdb independently ran MiXCR on the multiplex PCR reads; one entry per CDR3 protein. This table has some 320,000 distinct CDR3 sequences, under 20% appearing once. The entry originates in a study of regulatory T cells in long-lasting Graves disease. Study-wide points: Thyroid tissue went unstudied; only peripheral blood was examined. Patients with persistent disease showed a bias toward TRBV28, TRBJ1-2 and TRBJ2-5. Only a small sample size was used, which may have cut accuracy.

Time point of the sample: newly diagnosed GD, antithyroid drugs for less than 3 months. TCR sequences were obtained from RNA taken from PBMCs. The CDR3 is made up of 16 amino acids. Germline loops: CDR1 SGHNT, CDR2 YYREEE (reference sequence). Trimming shortened V by 4 bases and J by 6 bases, and 22 bases separated the two germline ends. The receptor was derived from a female donor with Graves disease. The chain is built from TRBV5-4 and TRBJ2-5; possible D gene TRBD2, 7 bases. The sample was peripheral blood mononuclear cells (PBMCs), taken at new diagnosis, from a patient treated with antithyroid drugs. In DNA form, the CDR3 reads TGTGCCAGCAGCCCCGGGGGGCGAGGGGACATAAAGACCCAGTACTTC. Translated: CASSPGGRGDIKTQYF.